The TCR beta chain described here comes from a study of blood T cell repertoires in COVID-19 (dated by TCRdb to 2018 to 2021). As for the study more broadly: Samples covering the acute and convalescent phases of COVID-19 were provided by collaborators in the United States, Italy and Spain. The prospective study material was composed of cDNA or gDNA derived from T cells, B-cell-depleted T cells, or PBMCs. Deeply sampled blood TCRbeta repertoires from subjects exposed to, actively infected with, or recovered from COVID-19 were included in the dataset. The repertoires were made available in a free public database intended to serve as a resource for research on the immune response to SARS-CoV-2. The samples were drawn from two sources: the first 160 participants of the ongoing ImmuneRACE study, and 1,200 or so subjects contributed by 6 global collaborators. A de-identified subject ID, COVID-19 status, age in years and sex were almost always included in the sample metadata. Where available, HLA class I and class II types were obtained from metadata supplied by the sample provider rather than from assay-based typing. Here is what the overall study found, with its caveats: How much clinical and demographic metadata was included differed by source and by participant, and the metadata was provided uncurated.

The immunoSEQ Assay, a bias-controlled multiplex PCR, was used to amplify TCRbeta CDR3 regions from genomic DNA. In the paper's pipeline: Nucleated cell counts per sample were estimated from amplification of reference gene primers within the assay. Sequence reads were collapsed and filtered to measure the absolute abundance of every unique TCRbeta CDR3 rearrangement. For each sample, productive Simpson clonality was calculated as the square root of Simpson's diversity index across productive rearrangements. TCRdb provides this immuneACCESS table in a form limited to in-frame rearrangements. Some clones are lacking; in checked studies, under half of them reflect an unresolved V gene, and why the rest are absent is not known. The V and J calls and clone size are taken from that table; D and trimming were inferred from the DNA. This sample has about 65,000 clones in its table, and about 82% of those were observed once. Clones ranked in the top ten supply about 40% of the sample.

Whole blood was collected in K2EDTA tubes by collaborating institutions according to the institutions' own protocols. For TCRbeta analysis, collaborator samples were shipped as frozen whole blood, as isolated PBMCs, or as DNA extracted from either sample type. Regarding this clone: Its antigen is unknown. No per-base quality is available; no much larger clone lies one base away.

V loses 1 base of germline sequence and J loses 2 bases, and the interval between the two ends is 12 bases. Counted from cysteine to phenylalanine, this CDR3 has 15 amino acids. Only the CDR3 region is kept as DNA, spanning 45 bases read in frame from base 1. The germline V gene (reference sequence) yields SEHNR for CDR1 and FQNEAQ for CDR2. The rearrangement combines TRBV7-9 with TRBJ2-7, with the D gene not confidently named. The receptor comes from a human donor in a cohort sampled during active COVID-19. Material: peripheral blood. The CDR3 sequence is CASSLGAEITYEQYF. The DNA sequence reads TGTGCCAGCAGCTTAGGGGCAGAGATTACCTACGAGCAGTACTTC.